One and the same sample provided the 26 T cell receptor beta chains below, sequenced in a study of T cells in Graves' hyperthyroidism and ophthalmopathy. Amplified TCR beta CDR3 regions came from RNA transcripts. In the first-round RT-PCR of the TCR CDR3, the HTBI primer set was used. Via MiXCR, TCRdb re-called the multiplex PCR reads, giving one row per CDR3 protein. The sample yields 480,000 or so distinct CDR3 sequences, 35% to 50% seen once. Sequenced sample: peripheral blood or thyroid tissue (not recorded which). All receptors come from an adult woman with Graves' disease, either hyperthyroidism or ophthalmopathy (not recorded which).

The chain uses TRBV20-1 and TRBJ1-2; TRBD1 agrees at 8 bases. After removal of 6 bases from V and 6 bases from J, the junction contained 18 bases not matched to a gene. CDR1 is DFQATT, CDR2 SNEGSKA, per germline (reference sequence). This CDR3 is 16 amino acids long. The CDR3 nucleotides read TGCAGTGCCCTCAGACAGGGGAACACCGGGGACGATGGCTACACCTTC. It encodes CSALRQGNTGDDGYTF.

V and J are TRBV20-1 and TRBJ2-3; D possibly corresponds to TRBD2 (7 bases). The V end was cut by 1 base, the J end by 1 base, with 15 bases between. Germline values: CDR1 DFQATT, CDR2 SNEGSKA (reference sequence). The CDR3 contains 16 residues. The CDR3 sequence is CSARGGGTSRTDTQYF. In nucleotides, the CDR3 is TGCAGTGCTAGAGGGGGGGGGACAAGCCGCACAGATACGCAGTATTTT.

This clonotype was detected only a few times. This chain uses TRBV11-2 with TRBJ2-7, with 8 bases fitting TRBD1. The CDR3 extends over 14 amino acids. The trim removed 4 bases at V and 3 bases at J, leaving 5 bases unmatched. In germline, CDR1 is SGHAT, CDR2 FQNNGV. The CDR3 nucleotides are TGTGCCAGCAGCTCGACAGGGGAACGCTACGAGCAGTACTTC. Translated: CASSSTGERYEQYF.

This clonotype was counted ten times or more. This CDR3 reads CASSSGVAGSNYEQYF. The CDR3 bases are TGTGCCAGCAGCTCTGGGGTAGCGGGGTCTAACTACGAGCAGTACTTC. The J gene is TRBJ2-7, the V gene TRBV5-4, with TRBD2 matching 8 bases. This CDR3 comprises 16 residues. Germline assignment: CDR1 SGHNT and CDR2 YYREEE (reference sequence). The V and J ends lost 3 bases and 3 bases, in that order; junction bases with no gene match: 11.

This clonotype showed up just a few times. The chain recombines TRBV7-2 with TRBJ2-1; weak D call: TRBD1 (5 bases). This CDR3 contains 12 residues. V was pared by 1 base and J by 11 bases, with 9 bases between. Germline V gene sequence: CDR1 SGHTA, CDR2 FQGNSA. The DNA of the CDR3 is TGTGCCAGCAGCTTAGGGGGCCAAAAGCAGTTCTTC. Translation: CASSLGGQKQFF.

This rearrangement joins TRBV12-3 or TRBV12-4 to TRBJ2-7; TRBD2 is a possible D gene (7 bases). V was clipped by 6 bases and J by 2 bases, with 14 bases between them. The CDR3 spans 14 residues. The CDR3 is CASSRGGGTYEQYF. CDR3 DNA: TGTGCCAGCAGCCGCGGGGGCGGAACCTACGAGCAGTACTTC.

The sample holds a few counts of this clonotype. This chain links TRBV10-2 with TRBJ1-2; TRBD1 might be the D (5 bases). V was shortened by 0 bases and J by 4 bases, with 12 bases between the two germline ends. The CDR3 loop spans 15 amino acids. Germline assignment: CDR1 WSHSY and CDR2 SAAADI. The CDR3 loop reads CASSESGRQGYGYTF. In nucleotides, the CDR3 is TGCGCCAGCAGTGAGTCGGGCAGGCAGGGCTATGGCTACACCTTC.

The chain employs TRBV19 and TRBJ1-4, with D perhaps matching TRBD1 (5 bases). Germline values: CDR1 LNHDA, CDR2 SQIVND (reference sequence). Trimming took 5 bases from V and 4 from J, leaving 17 bases between them. There are 16 residues in the CDR3. CDR3 in DNA: TGTGCCAGTAGTGGGGGACCGGGAAAGCGTAATGAAAAACTGTTTTTT. This translates into CASSGGPGKRNEKLFF.

With regard to this clonotype: The CDR3 does not close with the conserved phenylalanine or tryptophan, likely indicating a read error. The limits of the CDR3 on the DNA are not certain, so only TCRdb's listed CDR3 is given. CDR3 sequence reads: CASSHLAGGLNN. V usage is TRBV4-2 and J usage is TRBJ2-5; the table assigns TRBD2, which was not confirmed against the DNA. The germline CDR1 and CDR2 sequences are LGHNA and YNFKEQ. The CDR3 is 12 residues long, counting both termini.

J is TRBJ1-4 and V is TRBV20-1; unclear D gene. There are 14 residues in the CDR3. Trimming cost V 4 bases and J 0 bases, with 9 bases left between them. Germline V gene data show CDR1 as DFQATT and CDR2 as SNEGSKA (reference sequence). In DNA, the CDR3 is TGCAGTGCTACCCCCGCTGCAACTAATGAAAAACTGTTTTTT. As protein: CSATPAATNEKLFF.

This clonotype was seen many times. J is TRBJ1-2 and V is TRBV4-3; perhaps TRBD1 as D (5 bases). V lost 0 bases and J 2 bases, leaving 10 bases between the germline ends. The CDR3 totals 15 residues. In germline, CDR1 is LGHNA, CDR2 YSLEER. As DNA, the CDR3 is TGCGCCAGCAGCCAAGAATGGGGGTACAACTATGGCTACACCTTC. Translating gives CASSQEWGYNYGYTF.

The chain employs TRBV7-1 and TRBJ2-5; TRBD2 agrees at 7 bases. The DNA end favors TRBJ2-1, so the J call may be wrong. TRBV7-1 is designated an ORF whose function remains uncertain. The CDR3 consists of 15 residues. CDR3 amino acids: CASRGGRASYNEQFF. CDR3 coding DNA: TGTGCCAGCAGAGGCGGGAGAGCTTCCTACAATGAGCAGTTCTTC.

This clonotype has ten or more counts. This chain links TRBV7-2 with TRBJ1-1; D is perhaps TRBD1 (5 bases). Germline lookup yields CDR1 SGHTA and CDR2 FQGNSA. The CDR3 sequence is 15 residues long. Trimming took 5 bases from V and 1 from J, leaving 14 bases between them. The CDR3: CASSPRGGGNTEAFF. The CDR3 coding sequence is TGTGCCAGCAGCCCCCGGGGGGGGGGGAACACTGAAGCTTTCTTT.

The chain uses TRBV29-1 and TRBJ1-2, with a tentative D call TRBD1 (5 bases). Germline assignment: CDR1 SQVTM and CDR2 ANQGSEA. V was trimmed by 2 bases and J by 4 bases, leaving 11 bases between them. This CDR3 contains 13 residues. CDR3 in DNA: TGCAGCGTTGAATGGCGTCAGGGCTATGGCTACACCTTC. It specifies CSVEWRQGYGYTF.

The chain links TRBV10-3 to TRBJ1-6; D is perhaps TRBD1 (5 bases). The CDR3 totals 20 residues. The germline CDR1 and CDR2 sequences are ENHRY and SYGVKD. The V end was cut by 2 bases, the J end by 0 bases, with 20 bases between. CDR3 DNA: TGTGCCATCAGTGAGCCTAGCGGGGGACCAACGAGCTCCTATAATTCACCCCTCCACTTT. This gives the protein CAISEPSGGPTSSYNSPLHF.

This chain joins TRBV7-6 and TRBJ2-5; 10 bases fit TRBD1. CDR1 SGHVS and CDR2 FNYEAQ come from the germline V gene. The CDR3 totals 15 residues. Trimming removed 5 bases from V and 1 base from J; junction bases left unmatched: 4. The CDR3 region is CASSPGTGVQETQYF. DNA for the CDR3: TGTGCCAGCAGCCCCGGGACAGGGGTCCAAGAGACCCAGTACTTC.

As to this clonotype: Possible read error: a much larger clone is one base away. The V call is TRBV6-2 or TRBV6-3, the J call TRBJ2-7, with TRBD2 matching 10 bases. From germline, CDR1 is MNHEY and CDR2 SVGEGT. Trimming at V came to 4 bases and at J to 7 bases, leaving 10 bases not matched to a gene. This CDR3 contains 15 residues. CDR3 coding DNA: TGTGCCAGCAGTTCGTTTCCTAGCGGGAGTTATGAGCAGTACTTC. Residues: CASSSFPSGSYEQYF.

This rearrangement joins TRBV14 to TRBJ2-7; possible D gene TRBD1, 6 bases. The CDR3 is 14 residues long. Germline-derived CDR1 and CDR2 are SGHDN and FVKESK. The V gene lost 1 base and the J gene lost 5 bases, with 12 bases spanning the gap. CDR3: CASSQVNRAHEQYF. CDR3 coding DNA: TGTGCCAGCAGCCAAGTTAACAGGGCGCACGAGCAGTACTTC.

This clonotype was found many times. This sequence joins TRBV20-1 and TRBJ1-5, with D tentatively TRBD1 (5 bases). The germline V gene has CDR1 DFQATT and CDR2 SNEGSKA (reference sequence). CDR3 length: 14 amino acids. Trimming took off 5 bases at V and 0 bases at J, with 11 bases between the two ends. CDR3 sequence (DNA): TGCAGTGCTCCCAGGGTCAATAGCAATCAGCCCCAGCATTTT. Its translation: CSAPRVNSNQPQHF.

This clonotype appeared many times. The chain carries TRBV20-1 and TRBJ1-2; 8 nucleotides agree with TRBD1. The CDR3 is made up of 13 amino acids. Germline CDR1 is DFQATT and CDR2 is SNEGSKA (reference sequence). V shed 6 bases, J shed 2 bases, and the junction held 5 bases outside the gene matches. The CDR3 loop is CSATWTGNYGYTF. The CDR3 DNA reads as TGCAGTGCCACCTGGACAGGGAACTATGGCTACACCTTC.

On this clonotype: One end of the junction fails to match germline, which may point to a read error. The CDR3 sequence is CATWDNSYGQYF. The CDR3 DNA reads as TGTGCCACCTGGGACAACTCCTACGGGCAGTACTTC. The chain joins TRBV6-5 to TRBJ2-7, with D possibly TRBD1 on 6 matching bases. The germline gives CDR1 MNHEY, CDR2 SVGAGI. There are 12 residues in the CDR3.

This clonotype was detected only a few times. This chain connects TRBV30 to TRBJ1-2; maybe TRBD1 (6 bases). V was cut by 2 bases and J by 7 bases, with 14 bases left in between. The CDR3 length is 13 residues. Germline V gene sequence: CDR1 GTSNPN, CDR2 SVGIG (reference sequence). The CDR3 DNA sequence: TGTGCCTGGAGTCGAGGACAGACCTCTGGCTACACCTTC. Translated, it gives CAWSRGQTSGYTF.

This clonotype was recorded a few times. The chain couples TRBV29-1 to TRBJ2-3; D is possibly TRBD1 (5 bases). CDR1 is SQVTM, CDR2 ANQGSEA, per germline. V was pared by 6 bases and J by 2 bases, with 9 bases between. This CDR3 comprises 12 residues. CDR3 DNA: TGCAGCGTCGGACAAAACACAGATACGCAGTATTTT. Protein sequence: CSVGQNTDTQYF.

The V and J genes are TRBV14 and TRBJ2-5, with 11 nucleotides matching TRBD2. This CDR3 comprises 16 residues. The germline V gene has CDR1 SGHDN and CDR2 FVKESK. The V gene end was trimmed by 4 bases and the J gene end by 1 base; junction bases not matched to a gene: 5. DNA of the CDR3: TGTGCCAGCAGCCTCTATAGCGGGAGGGCCCAAGAGACCCAGTACTTC. This codes for CASSLYSGRAQETQYF.

This clonotype was observed at least ten times. V usage is TRBV19 and J usage is TRBJ2-2; TRBD1 aligns across 10 bases. The V gene end was trimmed by 4 bases and the J gene end by 7 bases; junction bases not matched to a gene: 3. The CDR3 is 14 residues long. The germline V gene has CDR1 LNHDA and CDR2 SQIVND (reference sequence). The CDR3 loop reads CASSRQGADGELFF. Written as DNA, the CDR3 is TGTGCCAGTAGTAGACAGGGGGCGGACGGGGAGCTGTTTTTT.

J is TRBJ1-1 and V is TRBV15; D gene unclear. The V gene's germline CDR1 is LNHNV and CDR2 YYDKDF (reference sequence). This CDR3 has 14 residues. Trimming took off 3 bases at V and 3 bases at J, with 11 bases between the two ends. In DNA, the CDR3 is TGTGCCACCAGCAGTATCCTTCTAGACACTGAAGCTTTCTTT. Translating it yields CATSSILLDTEAFF.